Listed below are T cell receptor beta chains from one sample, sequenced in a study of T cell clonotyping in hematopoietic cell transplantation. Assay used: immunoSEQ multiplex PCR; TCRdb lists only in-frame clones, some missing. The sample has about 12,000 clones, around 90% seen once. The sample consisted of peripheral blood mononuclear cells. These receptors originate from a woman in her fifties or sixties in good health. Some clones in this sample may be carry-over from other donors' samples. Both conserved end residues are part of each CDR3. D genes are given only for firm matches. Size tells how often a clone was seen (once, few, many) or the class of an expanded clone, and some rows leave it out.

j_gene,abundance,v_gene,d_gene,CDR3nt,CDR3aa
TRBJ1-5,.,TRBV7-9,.,TGTGCCAGCAGCAAGTCAGGTTCCAATCAGCCCCAGCATTTT,CASSKSGSNQPQHF
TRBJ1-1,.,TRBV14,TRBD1,TGTGCCAGCAGCCAAGTTCATCAGGCAGGGGGGTTCTTT,CASSQVHQAGGFF
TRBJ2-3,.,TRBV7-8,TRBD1,TGTGCCAGCAGCCTGGGACAGGGCCGCACAGATACGCAGTATTTT,CASSLGQGRTDTQYF
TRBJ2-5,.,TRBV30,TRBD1,TGTGCCTGGAAGTGGTGGGCAGGGGGCGGAGAGACCCAGTACTTC,CAWKWWAGGGETQYF
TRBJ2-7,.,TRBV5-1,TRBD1,TGCGCCAGCAGCTTCGGACAGGGGACCTACGAGCAGTACTTC,CASSFGQGTYEQYF
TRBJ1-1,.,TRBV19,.,TGTGCCAGCGGACAGCTGAACACTGAAGCTTTCTTT,CASGQLNTEAFF
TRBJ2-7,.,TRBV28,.,TGTGCCAGCAGATGGTTGGGGGAGTCCTACGAGCAGTACTTC,CASRWLGESYEQYF
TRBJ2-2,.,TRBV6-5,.,TGTGCCAGCAGTTACTCCCCCGGGGAGCTGTTTTTT,CASSYSPGELFF
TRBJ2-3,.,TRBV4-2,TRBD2,TGTGCCAGCAGCCAAGTTGGCGGGGGATCCACAGATACGCAGTATTTT,CASSQVGGGSTDTQYF
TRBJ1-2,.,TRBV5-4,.,TGTGCCAGCACCATATGGGGGCGGTATGGCTACACCTTC,CASTIWGRYGYTF
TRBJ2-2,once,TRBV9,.,TGTGCCAGCAGCGACGCGGGATTTACCGGGGAGCTGTTTTTT,CASSDAGFTGELFF
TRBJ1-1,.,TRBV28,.,TGTGCCAGCAGTTCACCTGGGGAACAGCGGTTTGAAGCTTTCTTT,CASSSPGEQRFEAFF
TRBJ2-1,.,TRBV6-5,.,TGTGCCAGCAGTTACCTCCTGAGTAATGAGCAGTTCTTC,CASSYLLSNEQFF
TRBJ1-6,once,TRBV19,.,TGTGCCAGTAGTATTCGTGAAAGGCGGGGTTCACCCCTCCACTTT,CASSIRERRGSPLHF
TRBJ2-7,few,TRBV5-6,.,TGTGCCAGCAGCCCGTTGGGTGGGTCCTACGAGCAGTACTTC,CASSPLGGSYEQYF
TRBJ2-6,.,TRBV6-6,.,TGTGCCAGCACCATACCATCTGGGGCCAACGTCCTGACTTTC,CASTIPSGANVLTF
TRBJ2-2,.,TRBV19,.,TGTGCCAGTAGTATATTTGAGAACACCGGGGAGCTGTTTTTT,CASSIFENTGELFF
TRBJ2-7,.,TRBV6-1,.,TGTGCCAGCAGTGTGGTAGGTACCTACGAGCAGTACTTC,CASSVVGTYEQYF
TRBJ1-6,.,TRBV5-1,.,TGCGCCAGCAGCCGGACTATTACAGGGAATCCTGATTCACCCCTCCACTTT,CASSRTITGNPDSPLHF
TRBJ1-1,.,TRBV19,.,TGTGCCAGTTCCGGCGCTTCGTCCAGGGGAGCTTTCTTT,CASSGASSRGAFF
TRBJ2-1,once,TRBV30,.,TGTGCCTGGAGTCTAGGGGGGCCCTACAATGAGCAGTTCTTC,CAWSLGGPYNEQFF
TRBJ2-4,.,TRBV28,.,TGTGCCAGCAGTTTGATGGCTTCGGGGAACATTCAGTACTTC,CASSLMASGNIQYF
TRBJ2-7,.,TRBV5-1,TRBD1,TGCGCCAGCAGCTTGTCGGGGACAGGAGTCTACGAGCAGTACTTC,CASSLSGTGVYEQYF
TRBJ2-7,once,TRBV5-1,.,TGCGCCAGCAGGGCCCAGGGAGGAGGGGAAGGCGAGCAGTACTTC,CASRAQGGGEGEQYF
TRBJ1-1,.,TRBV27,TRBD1,TGTGCCAGCAGGAGACAGGGAATAGGGTCCTTCAGGACTGAAGCTTTCTTT,CASRRQGIGSFRTEAFF
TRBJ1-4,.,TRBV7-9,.,TGTGCCAGCAGCCGCGGGGGGTTCGGTGAAAAACTGTTTTTT,CASSRGGFGEKLFF
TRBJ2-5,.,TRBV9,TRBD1,TGTGCCAGCAGCCCCTTCGGTAGGGGGCAAGAAGAGACCCAGTACTTC,CASSPFGRGQEETQYF
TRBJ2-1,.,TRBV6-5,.,TGTGCCAGCAGTTACTCGGGGGGACTCAATGAGCAGTTCTTC,CASSYSGGLNEQFF
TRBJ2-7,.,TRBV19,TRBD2,TGTGCCAGTAGTAAATGGGCCGACAGCGGGGCCTACGAGCAGTACTTC,CASSKWADSGAYEQYF
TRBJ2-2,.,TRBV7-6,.,TGTGCCAGCAGCTTAGTCCCGGGGGCCGGGGAGCTGTTTTTT,CASSLVPGAGELFF
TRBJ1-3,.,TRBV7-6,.,TGTGCCAGCAGCTCCCCTGGAAACACCATATATTTT,CASSSPGNTIYF
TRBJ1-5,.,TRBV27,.,TGTGCCAGCAGTTCGGACAGCTCCTATCAGCCCCAGCATTTT,CASSSDSSYQPQHF
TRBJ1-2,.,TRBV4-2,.,TGTGCCAGCAGCCAAGATGTCGGCACCCCTGGTACACTAGGGCTTGGCTACACCTTC,CASSQDVGTPGTLGLGYTF
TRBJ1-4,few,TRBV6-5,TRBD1,TGTGCCAGCCGCGTCACGACAGGGGTCGGTGAAAAACTGTTTTTT,CASRVTTGVGEKLFF
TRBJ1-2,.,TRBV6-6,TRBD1,TGTGCCAGCAGAAAAGGTTCAGGGACAGACACCTTC,CASRKGSGTDTF
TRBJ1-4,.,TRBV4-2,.,TGTGCCAGCAGCCAAGATCTCGGGACGACTAATGAAAAACTGTTTTTT,CASSQDLGTTNEKLFF
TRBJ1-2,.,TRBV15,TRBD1,TGTGCCACCAGCGCCGTAATCCACGGGGGACAGGGGTTAGGCTACACCTTC,CATSAVIHGGQGLGYTF